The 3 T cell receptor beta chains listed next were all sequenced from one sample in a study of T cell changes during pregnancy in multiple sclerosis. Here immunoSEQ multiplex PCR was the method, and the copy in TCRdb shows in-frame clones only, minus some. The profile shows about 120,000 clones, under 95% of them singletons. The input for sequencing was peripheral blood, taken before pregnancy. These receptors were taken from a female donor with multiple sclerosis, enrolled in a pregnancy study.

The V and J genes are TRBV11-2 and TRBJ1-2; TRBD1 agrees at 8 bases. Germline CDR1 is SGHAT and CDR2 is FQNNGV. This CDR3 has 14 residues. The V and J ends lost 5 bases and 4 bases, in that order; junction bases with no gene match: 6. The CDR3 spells CASSPQGDGYGYTF. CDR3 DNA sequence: TGTGCCAGCAGCCCACAGGGGGATGGCTATGGCTACACCTTC.

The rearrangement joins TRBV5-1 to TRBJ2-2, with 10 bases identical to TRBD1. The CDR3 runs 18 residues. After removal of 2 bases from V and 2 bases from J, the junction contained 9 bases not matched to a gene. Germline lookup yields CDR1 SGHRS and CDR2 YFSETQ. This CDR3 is CASSFQPTGGLNTGELFF. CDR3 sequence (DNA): TGCGCCAGCAGCTTCCAACCGACAGGGGGCTTAAACACCGGGGAGCTGTTTTTT.

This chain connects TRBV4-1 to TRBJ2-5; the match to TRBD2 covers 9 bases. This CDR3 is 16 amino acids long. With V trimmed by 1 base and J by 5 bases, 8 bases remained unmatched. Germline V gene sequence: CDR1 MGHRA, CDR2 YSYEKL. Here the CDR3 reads CASSQGGREGRETQYF. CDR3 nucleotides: TGCGCCAGCAGCCAAGGGGGGCGGGAGGGAAGGGAGACCCAGTACTTC.